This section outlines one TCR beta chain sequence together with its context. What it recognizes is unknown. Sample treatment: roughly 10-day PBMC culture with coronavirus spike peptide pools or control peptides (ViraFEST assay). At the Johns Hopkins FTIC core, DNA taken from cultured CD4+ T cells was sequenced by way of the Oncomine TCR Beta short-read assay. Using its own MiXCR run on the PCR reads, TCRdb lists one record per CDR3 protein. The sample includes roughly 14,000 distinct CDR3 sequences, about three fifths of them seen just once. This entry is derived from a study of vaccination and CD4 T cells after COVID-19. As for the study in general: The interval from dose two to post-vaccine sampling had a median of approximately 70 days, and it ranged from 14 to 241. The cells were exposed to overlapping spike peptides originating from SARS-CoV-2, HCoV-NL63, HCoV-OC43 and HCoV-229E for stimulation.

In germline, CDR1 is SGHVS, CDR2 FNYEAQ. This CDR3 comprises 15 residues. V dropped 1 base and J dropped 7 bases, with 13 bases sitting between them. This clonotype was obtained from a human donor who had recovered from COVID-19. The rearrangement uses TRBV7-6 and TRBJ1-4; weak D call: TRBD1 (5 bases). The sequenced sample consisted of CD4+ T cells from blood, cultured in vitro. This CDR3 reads CASSLVRGTAEKLFF. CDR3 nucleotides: TGTGCCAGCAGCTTAGTACGAGGGACGGCTGAAAAACTGTTTTTT.